The source of this T cell receptor (beta chain) is a study of control samples from healthy donors and cancer patients. TCRdb's copy holds only in-frame clones and misses some; the assay was immunoSEQ multiplex PCR. The sample records 110,000 to 150,000 clones, around nine tenths being singletons. Trimming shortened V by 6 bases and J by 3 bases, and 18 bases separated the two germline ends. This CDR3 has 16 amino acids. The germline V gene has CDR1 MNHEY and CDR2 SMNVEV (reference sequence). The gene calls are TRBV27 and TRBJ2-1; tentatively, D is TRBD2 (7 bases). This TCR was sampled from a young man in good health. The sample comprised blood. CDR3 in DNA: TGTGCCAGCAGCGCTGGGGGGGCATCTAGCTACAATGAGCAGTTCTTC. This codes for CASSAGGASSYNEQFF.